This T cell receptor (beta chain) was documented in a study of shared clonotypes between healthy human individuals. The wider study: Each donor contributed plates that comprised three CD4 naive, three CD4 memory, two CD8 naive and one CD8 memory.

Several immunoSEQ plates held equal portions of the genomic DNA taken from each subset. In the original workflow: As immunoSEQ supplied junction-only sequences (without quality scores), filtering differed. Assay used: immunoSEQ multiplex PCR; TCRdb lists only in-frame clones, some missing. D and trimming come from the DNA, and the V and J calls and clone size come from that table. The sample has 2 million to 2.5 million clones, approximately 95% seen once. As concerns this clone: What it binds is not known.

V was pared by 6 bases and J by 5 bases, with 17 bases between. CDR1 MNHNS and CDR2 SASEGT come from the germline V gene. The CDR3 totals 14 residues. Study results and limitations: Researchers sampled only blood; tissue repertoires likely differ.

The chain joins TRBV6-1 to TRBJ2-7; unclear D gene. Sample: naive CD4+ T cells sorted from blood. Subset noted: CD45RA+ positively selected. The origin of this receptor is a man younger than 35 in good health. The CDR3: CASRGSGSPHEQYF. CDR3 coding DNA: TGTGCCAGCAGGGGGTCCGGGTCACCCCACGAGCAGTACTTC.